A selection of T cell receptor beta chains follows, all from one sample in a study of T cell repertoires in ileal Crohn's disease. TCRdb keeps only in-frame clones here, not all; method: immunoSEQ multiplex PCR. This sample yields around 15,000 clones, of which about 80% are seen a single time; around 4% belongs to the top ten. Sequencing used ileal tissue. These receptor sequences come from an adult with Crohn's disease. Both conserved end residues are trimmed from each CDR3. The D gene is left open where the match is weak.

cdr3_aa: ASSLTTGENTEAF
v_call: TRBV18
d_call: TRBD1
j_call: TRBJ1-1

cdr3_aa: ASSSPGQGGSPLH
v_call: TRBV5-1
d_call: TRBD1
j_call: TRBJ1-6

cdr3_aa: ASSAGLGSNQPQH
v_call: TRBV19
d_call: NA
j_call: TRBJ1-5

cdr3_aa: ASRTQERAPEAF
v_call: TRBV5-6
d_call: NA
j_call: TRBJ1-1

cdr3_aa: ASSLVGGSVSNEQF
v_call: TRBV11-3
d_call: TRBD2
j_call: TRBJ2-1

cdr3_aa: ASSLFGTRRTSTDTQY
v_call: TRBV5-1
d_call: TRBD2
j_call: TRBJ2-3

cdr3_aa: ASSLEVPGRAQETQY
v_call: TRBV7-6
d_call: TRBD2
j_call: TRBJ2-5

cdr3_aa: ASTKDREQQY
v_call: TRBV6-6
d_call: TRBD1
j_call: TRBJ2-7

cdr3_aa: ASRRGREY
v_call: TRBV6-1
d_call: TRBD1
j_call: TRBJ2-5

cdr3_aa: ASSLTGHLETQY
v_call: TRBV5-1
d_call: TRBD1
j_call: TRBJ2-5

cdr3_aa: ASRSQGGNTEAF
v_call: TRBV7-8
d_call: TRBD1
j_call: TRBJ1-1

cdr3_aa: ASSLGHVTGELF
v_call: TRBV5-1
d_call: NA
j_call: TRBJ2-2

cdr3_aa: ASSPEGQLAEKLF
v_call: TRBV9
d_call: TRBD1
j_call: TRBJ1-4

cdr3_aa: ASSAQTGGISPLH
v_call: TRBV9
d_call: TRBD1
j_call: TRBJ1-6

cdr3_aa: AWSVIPREKLF
v_call: TRBV30
d_call: NA
j_call: TRBJ1-4

cdr3_aa: ASSLAGSNQPQH
v_call: TRBV5-4
d_call: NA
j_call: TRBJ1-5

cdr3_aa: ASRRVNTEAF
v_call: TRBV6-6
d_call: NA
j_call: TRBJ1-1

cdr3_aa: ASSQAVGSARAYEQY
v_call: TRBV14
d_call: NA
j_call: TRBJ2-7

cdr3_aa: ASSFRDYNEQF
v_call: TRBV7-8
d_call: NA
j_call: TRBJ2-1

cdr3_aa: ASSPGTSGGQETQY
v_call: TRBV9
d_call: TRBD2
j_call: TRBJ2-5

cdr3_aa: ATSRDRNRLLNTEAF
v_call: TRBV15
d_call: NA
j_call: TRBJ1-1

cdr3_aa: ASSLWAGVGTDTQY
v_call: TRBV11-2
d_call: TRBD2
j_call: TRBJ2-3

cdr3_aa: ASSLGGRVTEAF
v_call: TRBV7-2
d_call: NA
j_call: TRBJ1-1

cdr3_aa: ASSLKDNFNSPLH
v_call: TRBV5-4
d_call: NA
j_call: TRBJ1-6

cdr3_aa: SVRTGGGPVAEAF
v_call: TRBV29-1
d_call: NA
j_call: TRBJ1-1

cdr3_aa: ASSLGQGNYGYT
v_call: TRBV7-6
d_call: TRBD1
j_call: TRBJ1-2

cdr3_aa: ASSVVGSSYEQY
v_call: TRBV9
d_call: NA
j_call: TRBJ2-7

cdr3_aa: VSSQDLTRRGAGSTDTQY
v_call: TRBV4-1
d_call: NA
j_call: TRBJ2-3

cdr3_aa: ASSSKGLGSSYEQY
v_call: TRBV13
d_call: TRBD2
j_call: TRBJ2-7

cdr3_aa: ASSPQGARKAF
v_call: TRBV5-6
d_call: TRBD1
j_call: TRBJ1-1

cdr3_aa: ASSAQIANTEAF
v_call: TRBV9
d_call: NA
j_call: TRBJ1-1

cdr3_aa: ATSRGGDRGPTGYT
v_call: TRBV15
d_call: TRBD1
j_call: TRBJ1-2

cdr3_aa: ASSLSRDRGTGELF
v_call: TRBV5-5
d_call: TRBD1
j_call: TRBJ2-2

cdr3_aa: ASSSQGGLGFPTEAF
v_call: TRBV5-1
d_call: NA
j_call: TRBJ1-1

cdr3_aa: ASSRDRGRNYGYT
v_call: TRBV19
d_call: TRBD1
j_call: TRBJ1-2

cdr3_aa: ASSIGGDGYT
v_call: TRBV19
d_call: NA
j_call: TRBJ1-2

cdr3_aa: ASSSPPGTGINNEQF
v_call: TRBV27
d_call: TRBD1
j_call: TRBJ2-1

cdr3_aa: ASSGGTGVGEKLF
v_call: TRBV9
d_call: TRBD1
j_call: TRBJ1-4

cdr3_aa: ASSHHSGRYNEQF
v_call: TRBV4-1
d_call: TRBD2
j_call: TRBJ2-1

cdr3_aa: ASSPHQADTQY
v_call: TRBV7-8
d_call: NA
j_call: TRBJ2-3

cdr3_aa: ASSFSGQSDEQF
v_call: TRBV27
d_call: NA
j_call: TRBJ2-1

cdr3_aa: ASSPVKTNEKLF
v_call: TRBV9
d_call: NA
j_call: TRBJ1-4

cdr3_aa: AWNSRDINYGYT
v_call: TRBV30
d_call: NA
j_call: TRBJ1-2

cdr3_aa: ASSPGQSYEQY
v_call: TRBV18
d_call: NA
j_call: TRBJ2-7

cdr3_aa: ASSWAGTLNTEAF
v_call: TRBV28
d_call: NA
j_call: TRBJ1-1

cdr3_aa: ASSRTGAGTDTQY
v_call: TRBV6-4
d_call: TRBD1
j_call: TRBJ2-3

cdr3_aa: ASSLPLYNEQF
v_call: TRBV28
d_call: NA
j_call: TRBJ2-1